The 22 T cell receptor beta chains below were found in one sample sequenced in a study of T cell changes during pregnancy in multiple sclerosis. TCRdb's copy holds only in-frame clones and misses some; the assay was immunoSEQ multiplex PCR. The repertoire holds about 8,500 clones, roughly 87% seen once, with about 9.4% in the top ten. The material was CD8+ T cells from peripheral blood mononuclear cells, obtained in the first trimester of pregnancy. These receptors were obtained from a female donor in good health, enrolled as a control in a pregnancy study.

This clone was detected only once. The gene calls are TRBV7-9 and TRBJ2-7; D might be TRBD2 (5 bases). Germline V gives CDR1 SEHNR, CDR2 FQNEAQ (reference sequence). The CDR3 covers 12 residues. The V end lost 8 bases, the J end lost 7 bases, and 15 bases lay between the germline ends. The CDR3 nucleotides read TGTGCCAGCGGAGAGGGATTCTTTGAGCAGTACTTC. This sequence encodes CASGEGFFEQYF. The complete variable domain, with remaining parts taken from reference TRBV7-9 and TRBJ2-7, reads DTGVSQNPRHKITKRGQNVTFRCDPISEHNRLYWYRQTLGQGPEFLTYFQNEAQLEKSRLLSDRFSAERPKGSFSTLEIQRTEQGDSAMYLCASGEGFFEQYFGPGTRLTVT.

The rearrangement uses TRBV21-1 and TRBJ2-5; the table's D call of TRBD1 was not tested on the DNA. TRBV21-1 is flagged as a pseudogene. This CDR3 is built from 15 residues. The DNA for the CDR3 is TGTGCCAGCAACCAGCACAGGGGAAGCCAAGAGACCCAGTACTTC. It yields the protein CASNQHRGSQETQYF.

The rearrangement uses TRBV10-3 and TRBJ2-6; a weak D match, TRBD2 (5 bases). V gave up 2 bases and J gave up 4 bases, with 12 bases separating them. The germline V gene encodes CDR1 ENHRY and CDR2 SYGVKD. The CDR3 is 16 amino acids. DNA of the CDR3: TGTGCCATCAGTGAGGCGACTACGGTCGGGGCCAACGTCCTGACTTTC. Translated, it gives CAISEATTVGANVLTF.

The chain couples TRBV27 to TRBJ2-7, with 7 bases that match TRBD2. Germline trimming cut 5 bases from V and 0 bases from J; bases unmatched to any gene: 4. CDR3 length: 14 amino acids. Per the germline V gene, CDR1 is MNHEY and CDR2 is SMNVEV (reference sequence). CDR3 sequence reads: CASSIGGGSYEQYF. For the CDR3, the DNA is TGTGCCAGCAGTATTGGGGGGGGCTCCTACGAGCAGTACTTC.

Worth noting for this clone: A read error may account for a junction end that differs from germline. The chain joins TRBV7-7 to TRBJ2-2, with 7 nucleotides matching TRBD1. Germline assignment: CDR1 SSHAT and CDR2 FNYEAQ (reference sequence). The CDR3 covers 16 residues. CDR3 amino acids: CASSDEKRQGTGELFF. The CDR3, as DNA: TGTGCTAGCAGCGACGAAAAGCGACAGGGAACCGGGGAGCTGTTTTTT.

V and J are TRBV7-9 and TRBJ2-1, with 8 bases lining up with TRBD2. The ends lost 7 bases at V and 1 base at J; junction bases unmatched: 3. Germline V CDR1 and CDR2: SEHNR, FQNEAQ (reference sequence). The CDR3 has 14 residues. The CDR3: CASTTSGSYNEQFF. The DNA for the CDR3 is TGTGCCAGCACCACTAGCGGATCCTACAATGAGCAGTTCTTC. Based on the CDR3 plus reference TRBV7-9 and TRBJ2-1, the full variable domain is DTGVSQNPRHKITKRGQNVTFRCDPISEHNRLYWYRQTLGQGPEFLTYFQNEAQLEKSRLLSDRFSAERPKGSFSTLEIQRTEQGDSAMYLCASTTSGSYNEQFFGPGTRLTVL.

V is TRBV6-1 and J is TRBJ1-2; no definite D call. The CDR3 runs 15 residues. The germline gives CDR1 MNHNS, CDR2 SASEGT. V lost 4 bases and J 4 bases, leaving 16 bases between the germline ends. The CDR3 region is CASSVWRPLGYGYTF. The CDR3 nucleotides are TGTGCCAGCAGTGTCTGGAGGCCTCTGGGCTATGGCTACACCTTC.

The chain joins TRBV19 to TRBJ1-4; D is ambiguous. V lost 4 bases and J lost 2, with 8 bases in between. This CDR3 has 14 amino acids. Germline CDR1 is LNHDA and CDR2 is SQIVND (reference sequence). The CDR3 loop reads CASSSFQTNEKLFF. CDR3 nucleotides: TGTGCCAGTAGTAGTTTCCAGACTAATGAAAAACTGTTTTTT.

The chain recombines TRBV2 with TRBJ2-3; D call uncertain. Germline assignment: CDR1 SNHLY and CDR2 FYNNEI. The CDR3 covers 15 residues. Trimming stripped 1 base from V and 2 bases from J, with 10 bases between. The CDR3 nucleotides are TGTGCCAGCAGTGAAGGAGGATCAACCACAGATACGCAGTATTTT. Protein product: CASSEGGSTTDTQYF.

The sample holds one count of this clone. The chain recombines TRBV10-2 with TRBJ2-7; 7 bases align to TRBD2. The CDR3 spans 14 residues. After removal of 6 bases from V and 2 bases from J, the junction contained 7 bases not matched to a gene. In germline, CDR1 is WSHSY, CDR2 SAAADI. The CDR3 DNA is TGCGCCAGCAGCCCGACTAGCTTCCCCTACGAGCAGTACTTC. This translates into CASSPTSFPYEQYF.

The chain combines TRBV6-5 with TRBJ1-6; D perhaps matches TRBD1 (6 bases). Between the trimmed V and J ends, which lost 4 bases and 3 bases, there was a span of 13 bases. Germline CDR1 MNHEY, CDR2 SVGAGI. The CDR3 length is 16 residues. The CDR3 region is CASSFLSGDYNSPLHF. The CDR3 coding sequence is TGTGCCAGCAGTTTTCTCTCAGGGGACTATAATTCACCCCTCCACTTT.

The chain is built from TRBV4-1 and TRBJ2-7; 7 bases fit TRBD1. Trimming at V came to 5 bases and at J to 1 base, leaving 5 bases not matched to a gene. CDR1 is MGHRA and CDR2 is YSYEKL in the germline V gene. CDR3 length equals 14 residues. In DNA, the CDR3 is TGCGCCAGCAGCTCACGGACAGGATCCTACGAGCAGTACTTC. Its translation is CASSSRTGSYEQYF.

This clone was observed a single time. The rearrangement uses TRBV7-9 and TRBJ2-1, with D possibly TRBD1 on 5 matching bases. This CDR3 contains 15 residues. V was cut by 8 bases and J by 0 bases, with 14 bases left in between. Germline CDR1 is SEHNR and CDR2 is FQNEAQ (reference sequence). The CDR3 DNA reads TGTGCCAGCCGTAATGGACAAAACTCCTACAATGAGCAGTTCTTC. Its protein is CASRNGQNSYNEQFF.

The chain employs TRBV2 and TRBJ1-6, with TRBD1 matching 9 bases. The CDR3 runs 15 residues. Germline values: CDR1 SNHLY, CDR2 FYNNEI. V lost 6 bases to trimming and J lost 3 bases; unmatched junction nucleotides: 3. The CDR3 region has the DNA TGTGCCAGCAGGGACAGGGGAGGCTATAATTCACCCCTCCACTTT. Amino acids: CASRDRGGYNSPLHF. Variable domain in full (rest from reference TRBV2 and TRBJ1-6): EPEVTQTPSHQVTQMGQEVILRCVPISNHLYFYWYRQILGQKVEFLVSFYNNEISEKSEIFDDQFSVERPDGSNFTLKIRSTKLEDSAMYFCASRDRGGYNSPLHFGNGTRLTVT.

V and J are TRBV13 and TRBJ2-7; maybe TRBD1 (7 bases). From germline, CDR1 is PRHDT and CDR2 FYEKMQ (reference sequence). V gave up 2 bases and J gave up 1 base, with 15 bases separating them. The length of the CDR3 is 16 residues. The chain's CDR3 is CASSLPTGTLSYEQYF. The CDR3 DNA sequence: TGTGCCAGCAGCTTACCGACAGGGACTCTTTCCTACGAGCAGTACTTC.

The CDR3 nucleotides read TGTGCCACCAGCCCGGCGGACGGAGGGAACGTTTACGAGCAGTACTTC. Protein: CATSPADGGNVYEQYF. The rearrangement links TRBV15 to TRBJ2-7, with D possibly matching TRBD2 (6 bases). The ends were cut back, 5 bases at V and 4 bases at J, with 21 bases in the middle. Looked up from germline, CDR1 is LNHNV and CDR2 is YYDKDF (reference sequence). The CDR3 loop spans 16 amino acids.

The chain employs TRBV19 and TRBJ2-1; tentative D call: TRBD1 (5 bases). Germline CDR1 is LNHDA and CDR2 is SQIVND (reference sequence). This CDR3 is 13 amino acids long. The germline V and J ends were trimmed by 10 bases and 6 bases, with 16 bases remaining between them. The CDR3 DNA is TGTGCCACCTCCGCGACAGAGATCAATGAGCAGTTCTTC. Its translation is CATSATEINEQFF. The full variable domain, completed using reference TRBV19 and TRBJ2-1, is DGGITQSPKYLFRKEGQNVTLSCEQNLNHDAMYWYRQDPGQGLRLIYYSQIVNDFQKGDIAEGYSVSREKKESFPLTVTSAQKNPTAFYLCATSATEINEQFFGPGTRLTVL.

V and J are TRBV7-6 and TRBJ2-7, with D perhaps TRBD2 (5 bases). Trimming cost V 4 bases and J 4 bases, with 14 bases left between them. This CDR3 is built from 14 residues. Per the germline V gene, CDR1 is SGHVS and CDR2 is FNYEAQ. CDR3 loop: CASSSLDGLYEQYF. In DNA, the CDR3 is TGTGCCAGCAGCTCCCTGGACGGACTGTACGAGCAGTACTTC.

V usage is TRBV19 and J usage is TRBJ2-1; D might be TRBD2 (5 bases). Per germline, CDR1 LNHDA and CDR2 SQIVND (reference sequence). V was clipped by 3 bases and J by 2 bases, with 11 bases between them. This CDR3 comprises 15 residues. In DNA, the CDR3 is TGTGCCAGTAGTATCGGCAGCGGAACCTACAATGAGCAGTTCTTC. Translated: CASSIGSGTYNEQFF.

The chain is built from TRBV29-1 and TRBJ2-7; TRBD1 aligns across 8 bases. The germline V gene has CDR1 SQVTM and CDR2 ANQGSEA. This CDR3 comprises 14 residues. Trimming cost V 1 base and J 4 bases; bases outside gene matches: 6. The CDR3 spells CSVEGGQGAYEQYF. The CDR3 DNA sequence: TGCAGCGTTGAAGGGGGGCAGGGGGCTTACGAGCAGTACTTC.

CDR3 residues: CASSEGAGPDTQYF. CDR3 coding DNA: TGTGCCAGCAGTGAGGGAGCGGGACCAGATACGCAGTATTTT. The rearrangement uses TRBV25-1 and TRBJ2-3; 7 nucleotides match TRBD2. V was pared by 3 bases and J by 4 bases, with 4 bases of the junction left unmatched. Germline CDR1 reads MGHDK; CDR2 reads SYGVNS. The CDR3 runs 14 residues.

The V and J genes are TRBV21-1 and TRBJ1-1; the DNA was not used to check the table's D call, TRBD1. TRBV21-1 represents a pseudogene. The length of the CDR3 is 16 residues. The CDR3 region has the DNA TGTGCCAGCAGCATTCGAAGACAGGGTTTGAACACTGAAGCTTTCTTT. It is translated as CASSIRRQGLNTEAFF.